Listed here is a single T cell receptor beta chain. Its antigen remains unknown. Unique molecular identifiers were present in the TCR beta cDNA libraries. Roughly 450,000 cDNA molecules came from about 1 to 10 million T cells. In TCRdb, the PCR reads were re-called with MiXCR into one record per CDR3 protein. The sample carries around 700,000 distinct CDR3 sequences, around 64% recorded once. This CDR3 has 16 amino acids. V lost 5 bases and J lost 5; bases outside the gene matches: 9. The sample is drawn from a study of post-analysis software for immune sequencing data. Study as a whole: Several disease courses (relapsing-remitting, secondary progressive and progressive-relapsing) of multiple sclerosis were included.

General study findings and limits: The F measure placed samples prepared in the same batch into strongly shared clusters. Controls showed lower frequencies than patients for a few TRBV segments, and TRBV5-6, TRBV5-1 and TRBV20-1 were among these. For normalized Chao1 diversity, multiple sclerosis patients scored significantly lower than controls did.

This receptor was taken from a girl aged 2 to 9 with multiple sclerosis. V is TRBV12-3 or TRBV12-4 and J is TRBJ1-6; 7 positions agree with TRBD1. The material sequenced was blood. The CDR3, as DNA: TGTGCCAGCAGTCCAACGACAGGGAGGGATAATTCACCCCTCCACTTT. Protein sequence: CASSPTTGRDNSPLHF.